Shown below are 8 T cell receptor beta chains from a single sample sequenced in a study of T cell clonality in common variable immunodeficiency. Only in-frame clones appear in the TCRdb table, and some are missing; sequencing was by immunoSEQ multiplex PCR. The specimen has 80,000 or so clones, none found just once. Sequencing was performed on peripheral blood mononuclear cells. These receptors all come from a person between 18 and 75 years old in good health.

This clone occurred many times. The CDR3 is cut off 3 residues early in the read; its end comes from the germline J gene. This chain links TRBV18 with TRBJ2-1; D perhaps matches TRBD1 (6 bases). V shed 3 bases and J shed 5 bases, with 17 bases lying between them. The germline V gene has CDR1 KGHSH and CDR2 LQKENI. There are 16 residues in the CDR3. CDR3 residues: CASSPLPRAGDNEQFF. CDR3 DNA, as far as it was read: TGTGCCAGCTCACCTCTCCCCAGGGCAGGGGACAATGAG.

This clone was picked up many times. The sequenced CDR3 bases are TGTGCCAGCAGTACAGCAGATGGTGAG. Encoded protein: CASSTADGE. The whole CDR3 sequence reads CASSTADGEQFF. The chain recombines TRBV7-9 with TRBJ2-1; D uncertain. The read halts 3 residues ahead of the CDR3 end, with the missing end drawn from the germline J gene. This CDR3 spans 12 amino acids. Germline V gene sequence: CDR1 SEHNR, CDR2 FQNEAQ (reference sequence). V was trimmed by 6 bases and J by 9 bases, leaving 12 bases between them.

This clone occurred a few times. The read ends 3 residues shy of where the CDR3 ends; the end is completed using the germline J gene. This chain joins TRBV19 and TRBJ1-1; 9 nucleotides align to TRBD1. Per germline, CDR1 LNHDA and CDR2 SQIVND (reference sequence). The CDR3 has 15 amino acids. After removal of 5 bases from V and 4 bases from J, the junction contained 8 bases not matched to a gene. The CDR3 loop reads CASSFRQGGSTEAFF. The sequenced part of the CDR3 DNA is TGTGCCAGTAGTTTTCGACAGGGGGGTAGCACTGAA.

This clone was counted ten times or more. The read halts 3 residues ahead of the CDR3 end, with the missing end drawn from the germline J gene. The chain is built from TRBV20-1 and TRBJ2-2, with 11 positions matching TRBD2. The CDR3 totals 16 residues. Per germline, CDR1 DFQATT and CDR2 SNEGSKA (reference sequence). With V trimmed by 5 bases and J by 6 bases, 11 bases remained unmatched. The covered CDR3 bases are TGCAGTGCTTTCCTTTTAGCGGGAGGGCCTGCCGGGGAG. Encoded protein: CSAFLLAGGPAGE. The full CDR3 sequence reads CSAFLLAGGPAGELFF.

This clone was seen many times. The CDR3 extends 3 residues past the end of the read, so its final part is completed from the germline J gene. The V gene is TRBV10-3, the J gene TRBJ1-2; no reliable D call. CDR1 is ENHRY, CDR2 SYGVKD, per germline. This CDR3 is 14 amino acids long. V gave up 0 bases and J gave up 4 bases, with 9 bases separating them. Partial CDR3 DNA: TGTGCCATCAGTGAGTCAGGAGCGGGCTATGGC. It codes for CAISESGAGYG. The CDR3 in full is CAISESGAGYGYTF.

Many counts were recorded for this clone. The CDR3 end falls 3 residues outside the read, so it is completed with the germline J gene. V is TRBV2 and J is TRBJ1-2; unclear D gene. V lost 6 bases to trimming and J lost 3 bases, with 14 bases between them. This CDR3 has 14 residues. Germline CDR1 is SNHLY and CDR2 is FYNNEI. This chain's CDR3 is CASSLGRVDYGYTF. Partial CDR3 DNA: TGTGCCAGCAGCCTTGGAAGGGTGGACTATGGC. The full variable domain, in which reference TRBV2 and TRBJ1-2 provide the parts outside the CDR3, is EPEVTQTPSHQVTQMGQEVILRCVPISNHLYFYWYRQILGQKVEFLVSFYNNEISEKSEIFDDQFSVERPDGSNFTLKIRSTKLEDSAMYFCASSLGRVDYGYTFGSGTRLTVV.

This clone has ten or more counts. The sequenced part of the CDR3 DNA is TGTGCCAGCAGCCCCGGGACAACGAGCTCCTACGAG. It is translated as CASSPGTTSSYE. The entire CDR3 sequence reads CASSPGTTSSYEQYF. The rearrangement uses TRBV5-6 and TRBJ2-7; D is possibly TRBD1 (6 bases). The CDR3 end is not reached by the read, which stops 3 residues before it; the germline J gene fills it in. CDR3 length: 15 amino acids. With 4 bases removed from V and 0 bases from J, the gap between germline ends came to 14 bases. The germline CDR1 and CDR2 sequences are SGHDT and YYEEEE.

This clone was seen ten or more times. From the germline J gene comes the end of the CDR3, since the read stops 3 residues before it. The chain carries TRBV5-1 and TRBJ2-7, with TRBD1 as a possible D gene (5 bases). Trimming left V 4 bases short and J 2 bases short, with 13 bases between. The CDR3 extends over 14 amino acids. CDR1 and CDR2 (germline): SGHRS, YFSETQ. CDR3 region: CASSPLTDPYEQYF. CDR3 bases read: TGCGCCAGCAGCCCCTTGACAGACCCCTACGAG.